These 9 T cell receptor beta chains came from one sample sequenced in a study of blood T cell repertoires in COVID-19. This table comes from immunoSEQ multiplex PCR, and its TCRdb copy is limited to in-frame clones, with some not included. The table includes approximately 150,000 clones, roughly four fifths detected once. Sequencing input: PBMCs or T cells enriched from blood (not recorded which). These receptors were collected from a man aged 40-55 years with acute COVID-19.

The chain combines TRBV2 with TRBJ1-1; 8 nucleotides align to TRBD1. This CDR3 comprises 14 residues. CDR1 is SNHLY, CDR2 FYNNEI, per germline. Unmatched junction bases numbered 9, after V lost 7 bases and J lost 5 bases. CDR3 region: CASTSQGAWTEAFF. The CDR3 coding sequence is TGTGCCAGCACCTCTCAGGGGGCTTGGACTGAAGCTTTCTTT.

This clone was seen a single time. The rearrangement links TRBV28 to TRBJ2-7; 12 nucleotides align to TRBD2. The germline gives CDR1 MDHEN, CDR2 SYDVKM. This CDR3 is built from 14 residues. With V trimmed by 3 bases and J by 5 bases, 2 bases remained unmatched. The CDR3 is CASSFLAGGNEQYF. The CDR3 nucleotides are TGTGCCAGCAGTTTTCTAGCGGGAGGGAACGAGCAGTACTTC.

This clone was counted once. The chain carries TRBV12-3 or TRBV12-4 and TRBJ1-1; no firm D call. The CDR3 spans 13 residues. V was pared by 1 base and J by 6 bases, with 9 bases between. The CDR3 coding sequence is TGTGCCAGCAGTTTAGGGATAACAGCTGAAGCTTTCTTT. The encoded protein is CASSLGITAEAFF.

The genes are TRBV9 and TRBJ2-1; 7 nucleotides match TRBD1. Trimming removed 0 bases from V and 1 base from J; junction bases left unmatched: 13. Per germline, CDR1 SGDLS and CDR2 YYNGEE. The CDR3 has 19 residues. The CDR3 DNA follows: TGTGCCAGCAGCGTAGAAAGGGGGCCCAGAACGGGATCCTACAATGAGCAGTTCTTC. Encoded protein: CASSVERGPRTGSYNEQFF.

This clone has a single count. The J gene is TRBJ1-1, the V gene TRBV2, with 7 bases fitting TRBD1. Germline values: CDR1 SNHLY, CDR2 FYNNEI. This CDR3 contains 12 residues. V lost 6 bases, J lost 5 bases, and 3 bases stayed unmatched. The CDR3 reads CASRSTGTEAFF. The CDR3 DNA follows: TGTGCCAGCAGATCGACAGGGACTGAAGCTTTCTTT.

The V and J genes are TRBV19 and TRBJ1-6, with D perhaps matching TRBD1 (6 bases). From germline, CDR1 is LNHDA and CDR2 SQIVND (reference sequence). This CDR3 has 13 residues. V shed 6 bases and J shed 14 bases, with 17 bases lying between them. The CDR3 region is CASRGAPGITLHF. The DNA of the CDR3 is TGTGCCAGTAGGGGGGCGCCTGGGATCACCCTCCACTTT.

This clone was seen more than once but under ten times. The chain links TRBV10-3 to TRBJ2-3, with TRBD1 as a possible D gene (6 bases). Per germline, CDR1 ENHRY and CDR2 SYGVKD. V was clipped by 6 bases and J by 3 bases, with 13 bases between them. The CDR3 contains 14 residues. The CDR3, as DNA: TGTGCCATCAGAACAGGGACGGCTACAGATACGCAGTATTTT. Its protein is CAIRTGTATDTQYF.

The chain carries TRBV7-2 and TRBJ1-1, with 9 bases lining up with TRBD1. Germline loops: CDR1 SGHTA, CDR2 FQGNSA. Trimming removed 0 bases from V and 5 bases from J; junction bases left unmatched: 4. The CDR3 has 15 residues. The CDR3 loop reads CASSLAGTGRTEAFF. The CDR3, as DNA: TGTGCCAGCAGCTTAGCCGGGACAGGGAGGACTGAAGCTTTCTTT. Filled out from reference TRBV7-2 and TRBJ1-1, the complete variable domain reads GAGVSQSPSNKVTEKGKDVELRCDPISGHTALYWYRQSLGQGLEFLIYFQGNSAPDKSGLPSDRFSAERTGGSVSTLTIQRTQQEDSAVYLCASSLAGTGRTEAFFGQGTRLTVV.

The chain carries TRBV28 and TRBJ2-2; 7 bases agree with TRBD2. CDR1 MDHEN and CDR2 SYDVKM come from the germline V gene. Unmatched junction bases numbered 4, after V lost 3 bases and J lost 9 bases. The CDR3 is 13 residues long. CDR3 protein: CASSFGGVRELFF. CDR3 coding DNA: TGTGCCAGCAGTTTTGGGGGGGTCCGGGAGCTGTTTTTT.